What follows is one T cell receptor beta chain and its context. Its matching antigen is unknown. These data come from a study of T cells expressing NK-cell markers. Study conclusions and caveats: Roughly 1.0-7.0% of CD8+ T cells in roughly six donors belonged to dominant NKG2C+ clonotypes. Several donors' CD3+CD56-NKG2C+ cells were dominated by the same clonotypes.

It was by 5'RACE template switching with UMIs that TCR beta cDNA was made. TCRdb re-analyzed the 5' RACE reads; it lists each CDR3 protein once, without DNA. The repertoire table contains about 260,000 distinct CDR3 sequences. Sequenced input: blood T cells: a sorted CD56 or NKG2C T cell subset, CD4+ or CD8+ T cells, or bulk PBMC T cells (not recorded which). The receptor was derived from a man aged 18 to 29 in good health.

This CDR3 is CSVARDSNQPQHF. The chain combines TRBV29-1 with TRBJ1-5; the TRBD1 assignment by TCRdb is unverifiable without DNA. CDR3 length equals 13 residues. Germline V gives CDR1 SQVTM, CDR2 ANQGSEA.